The entry below gives a single T cell receptor beta chain sequence along with its context. Antigen: not known. Trimming took 0 bases from V and 4 from J; bases not matched to a gene: 8. Looked up from germline, CDR1 is DFQATT and CDR2 is SNEGSKA (reference sequence). The CDR3 has 16 amino acids. Time point specified: newly diagnosed GD, antithyroid drugs for less than 3 months. The TCR library was prepared using RNA isolated from PBMCs. The diagnosis of Graves' disease used American Thyroid Association guidelines. The sample comes from a study of regulatory T cells in long-lasting Graves disease. Study-level points and caveats: The sample size was small, and this may have reduced accuracy.

Arm-PCR of CDR3 regions and iRepertoire HTBI primers were used to build TCR beta libraries. A single record per CDR3 protein comes from TCRdb applying MiXCR to the multiplex PCR reads. This sample carries fewer than 650,000 distinct CDR3 sequences, less than 20% of them seen once, and the ten largest clones take 15% to 20%. This sample also appeared in a second study, on T cells in Graves' hyperthyroidism and ophthalmopathy.

V usage is TRBV20-1 and J usage is TRBJ2-1; 8 bases align to TRBD2. Sample: peripheral blood mononuclear cells (PBMCs), taken at new diagnosis, from a patient treated with antithyroid drugs. The origin of this receptor is a woman aged 25 to 45 with Graves disease. CDR3 region: CSARDGPGGPYNEQFF. As DNA, the CDR3 is TGCAGTGCTAGAGACGGCCCGGGAGGGCCATACAATGAGCAGTTCTTC.